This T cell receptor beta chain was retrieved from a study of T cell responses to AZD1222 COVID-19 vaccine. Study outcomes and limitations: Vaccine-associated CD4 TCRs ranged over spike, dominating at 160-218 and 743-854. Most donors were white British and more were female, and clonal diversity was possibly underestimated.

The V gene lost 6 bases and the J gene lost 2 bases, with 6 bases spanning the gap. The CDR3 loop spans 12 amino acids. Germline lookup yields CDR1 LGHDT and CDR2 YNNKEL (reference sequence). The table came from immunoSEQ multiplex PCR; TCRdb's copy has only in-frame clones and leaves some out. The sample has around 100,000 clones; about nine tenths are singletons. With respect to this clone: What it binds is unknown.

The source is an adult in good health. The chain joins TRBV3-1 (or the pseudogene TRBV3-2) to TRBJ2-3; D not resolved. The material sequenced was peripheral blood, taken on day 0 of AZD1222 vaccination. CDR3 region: CASSYTTDTQYF. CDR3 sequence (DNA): TGTGCCAGCAGTTATACCACAGATACGCAGTATTTT.